A selection of T cell receptor beta chains follows, all from one sample in a study of T cells in Graves' hyperthyroidism and ophthalmopathy. TCRdb re-called the multiplex PCR reads through MiXCR, storing one row per CDR3 protein. Among about 520,000 distinct CDR3 sequences listed, around 24% were seen once. Sequenced input: blood. These receptors were collected from a young woman with Graves' ophthalmopathy. CDR3s include the opening cysteine and the closing phenylalanine or tryptophan. A row's size may be missing; if present it is once, few, many or a size class.

v_call	j_call	clone_size	cdr3_length	cdr3_aa
TRBV7-3	TRBJ2-2	many	14	CASSSLVNTGELFF
TRBV12-3/TRBV12-4	TRBJ2-7	many	14	CASRGQGATYEQYF
TRBV7-9	TRBJ2-5	many	15	CASSLADYTGETQYF
TRBV12-3/TRBV12-4	TRBJ1-1	few	13	CASSLLSRQEAFF
TRBV12-3/TRBV12-4	TRBJ1-1	many	12	CASRGRSPEAFF
TRBV6-1	TRBJ2-7	many	14	CASSDFRADYEQYF
TRBV3-1	TRBJ1-3	NA	15	CASSQDGGAGNTIYF
TRBV20-1	TRBJ1-1	few	14	CSARDFKSNTEAFF
TRBV20-1	TRBJ2-7	many	15	CSARTGGGLSYEQYF
TRBV7-2	TRBJ2-5	NA	13	CASSAAPLETQYF
TRBV5-1	TRBJ1-1	NA	16	CASSLSGTPGDTEAFF
TRBV7-3	TRBJ2-5	many	14	CASSSLGQGETQYF
TRBV4-2	TRBJ2-5	many	17	CASSHRYRAPVGETQYF
TRBV6-2/TRBV6-3	TRBJ2-7	many	15	CASTPGGRQVPQQYF
TRBV20-1	TRBJ2-7	many	12	CSAKGYFIEQYF
TRBV7-2	TRBJ2-7	NA	14	CASSLDQGAYEQYF
TRBV20-1	TRBJ2-7	many	11	CSARQGIEQYF
TRBV13	TRBJ1-1	many	15	CASSGETGMNTEAFF
TRBV12-3/TRBV12-4	TRBJ2-7	few	16	CASSLGGTGSGGEQYF
TRBV2	TRBJ2-7	many	13	CARAYNYSYEQYF
TRBV5-1	TRBJ1-2	NA	13	CASSVQGQSGYTF
TRBV7-3	TRBJ2-2	many	15	CASSITDSNTGELFF
TRBV28	TRBJ1-2	few	12	CASTDTNYGYTF
TRBV12-3/TRBV12-4	TRBJ2-7	many	14	CASRPSGRGYEQYF
TRBV20-1	TRBJ2-7	NA	11	CSARLRHEQYF
TRBV7-2	TRBJ1-1	many	14	CASSSQGGGTEAFF
TRBV10-1	TRBJ1-2	NA	15	CASSESSRGMWGYTF
TRBV15	TRBJ2-4	medium-sized	15	CATSREENGRDIQYF
TRBV3-1	TRBJ2-7	NA	13	CASSPDSRSEQYF
TRBV6-1	TRBJ2-7	NA	14	CATGRYKTVHEQYF
TRBV28	TRBJ2-2	few	14	CASSSGANGGELFF
TRBV6-2/TRBV6-3	TRBJ1-2	NA	15	CAISYIGQGAHGYTF
TRBV5-1	TRBJ2-7	NA	13	CASSFGGDGQQYF
TRBV3-1	TRBJ2-5	many	13	CASSHAEKETQYF
TRBV12-3/TRBV12-4	TRBJ1-5	few	17	CASSLGTRTYSNQPQHF
TRBV12-3/TRBV12-4	TRBJ1-5	many	15	CASSLRASGNQPQHF
TRBV6-5	TRBJ1-2	many	14	CASSYDPTMSGYTF
TRBV20-1	TRBJ1-2	many	15	CSARALTGQNYGYTF
TRBV6-1	TRBJ1-1	many	14	CASTGTAPNTEAFF
TRBV15	TRBJ1-5	few	14	CATSTTVYNQPQHF
TRBV6-5	TRBJ2-7	many	14	CASSNADISYEQYF
TRBV20-1	TRBJ2-7	few	15	CSARDHLAGLYEQYF
TRBV6-5	TRBJ2-6	NA	17	CASSLRGYSSGANVLTF
TRBV6-5	TRBJ1-1	NA	14	CASSFDFMNTEAFF
TRBV28	TRBJ1-1	many	16	CASSLKTGIPDTEAFF
TRBV6-5	TRBJ2-7	many	15	CASRHPGQGAGEQYF